This T cell receptor (beta chain) was profiled in a study of OX40 agonist ivuxolimab in advanced cancers. Study background: The diagnoses of dose-escalation patients were hepatocellular carcinoma, melanoma, renal cell or head and neck cancer. Three patients responded partially, comprising one with hepatocellular carcinoma and two with cutaneous melanoma.

About this clone itself: Its matching antigen is unknown.

Sequenced by immunoSEQ multiplex PCR; TCRdb stores in-frame clones only, minus some. The sample shows approximately 49,000 clones, 85% of them seen only once. The J segment lost 6 bases and the V segment lost 5 bases, leaving 11 bases of the junction unmatched. Germline CDR1 SEHNR, CDR2 FQNEAQ (reference sequence). The CDR3 has 15 amino acids. Overall study results and limits: Relative to CD4+ cells, CD8+ T cells on average had more expanded clones. At 0.1 to 3.0 mg/kg and by week 6, clonal expansion occurred in CD4+ and CD8+ blood T cells.

The TCR was taken from an adult with an advanced solid tumor such as melanoma, head and neck, liver or kidney cancer. This chain connects TRBV7-9 to TRBJ2-7; 9 nucleotides agree with TRBD2. The source was CD4+ or CD8+ T cells sorted from blood, collected in a trial of the OX40 agonist ivuxolimab. In DNA, the CDR3 is TGTGCCAGCAGCCACCTGGGCGGGGGGGCGACCGAGCAGTACTTC. Amino acids: CASSHLGGGATEQYF.